This TCR beta chain was sequenced during a study of beta chain features in type 1 diabetes. At the level of the study: All samples combined gave around 100,000,000 sorted cells for examination. Study-wide points: Moderately but significantly shorter TCRB CDR3s were found in Type 1 diabetes patients in all four CD4+ subsets.

This CDR3 has 14 amino acids. V lost 5 bases and J lost 5, with 10 bases in between. Germline V gives CDR1 SGHTA, CDR2 FQGNSA. As every portion of the isolated RNA was reverse transcribed, the sequencing read expressed TCRB transcripts. Clones were read by immunoSEQ multiplex PCR, and TCRdb kept only the in-frame ones, dropping some. The sample records roughly 180,000 clones, 7.8% being singletons. Sorted CD4+ subsets: naive, central memory, regulatory, stem cell-like memory (CD45RO/CCR7/CD25/CD127/CD95/CD27 panel). The authors obtained over 95% purity in all sorted populations. This clone has a count of ten or more. Its antigen is unknown.

The specimen sequenced was central memory CD4+ T cells from blood. The clonotype comes from a woman aged 35 to 49 with type 1 diabetes. The chain has TRBV7-2 and TRBJ1-6; perhaps TRBD1 as D (5 bases). The chain's CDR3 is CASSRWGDNSPLHF. The CDR3 DNA reads as TGTGCCAGCAGCCGCTGGGGGGATAATTCACCCCTCCACTTT.